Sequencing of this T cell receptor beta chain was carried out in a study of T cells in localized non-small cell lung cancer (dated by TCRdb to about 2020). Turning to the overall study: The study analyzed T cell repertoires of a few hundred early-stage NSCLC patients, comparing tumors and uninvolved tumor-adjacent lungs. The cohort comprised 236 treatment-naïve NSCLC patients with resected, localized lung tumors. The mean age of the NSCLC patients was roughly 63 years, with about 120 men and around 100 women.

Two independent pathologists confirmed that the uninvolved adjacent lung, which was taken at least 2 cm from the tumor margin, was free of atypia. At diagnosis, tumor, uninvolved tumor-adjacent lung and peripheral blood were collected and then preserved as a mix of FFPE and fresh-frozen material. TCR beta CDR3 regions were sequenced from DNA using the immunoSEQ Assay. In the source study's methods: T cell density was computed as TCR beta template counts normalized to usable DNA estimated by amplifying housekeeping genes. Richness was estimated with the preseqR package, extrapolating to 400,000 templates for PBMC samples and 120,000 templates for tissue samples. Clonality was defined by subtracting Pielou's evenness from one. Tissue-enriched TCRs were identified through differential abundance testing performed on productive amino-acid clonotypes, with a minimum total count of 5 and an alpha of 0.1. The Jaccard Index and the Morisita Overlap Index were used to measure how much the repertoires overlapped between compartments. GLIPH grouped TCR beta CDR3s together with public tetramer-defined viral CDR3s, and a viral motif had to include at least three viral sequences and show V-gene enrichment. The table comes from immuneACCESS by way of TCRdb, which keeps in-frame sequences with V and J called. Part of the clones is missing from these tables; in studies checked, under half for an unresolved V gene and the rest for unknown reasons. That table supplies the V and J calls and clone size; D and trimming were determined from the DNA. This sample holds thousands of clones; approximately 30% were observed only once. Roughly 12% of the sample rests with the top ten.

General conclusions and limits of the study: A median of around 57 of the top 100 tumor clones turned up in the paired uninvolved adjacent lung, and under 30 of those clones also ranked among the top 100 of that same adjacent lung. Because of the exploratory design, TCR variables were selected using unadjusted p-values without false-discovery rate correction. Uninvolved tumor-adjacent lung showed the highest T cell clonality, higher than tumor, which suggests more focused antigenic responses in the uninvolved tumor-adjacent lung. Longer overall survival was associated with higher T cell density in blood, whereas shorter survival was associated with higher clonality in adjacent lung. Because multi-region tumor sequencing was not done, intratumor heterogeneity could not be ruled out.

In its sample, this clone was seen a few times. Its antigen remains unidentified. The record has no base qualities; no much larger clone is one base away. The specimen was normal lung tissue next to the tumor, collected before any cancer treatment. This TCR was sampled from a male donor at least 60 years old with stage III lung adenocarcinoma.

The sequence in DNA is TGTGCCAGCAGCGCTAGTACAGGGTTCGCTGAAGCTTTCTTT. It codes for CASSASTGFAEAFF. The chain uses TRBV11-3 and TRBJ1-1; TRBD1 is perhaps the D gene, given 6 matching bases. Inclusive of the bounding cysteine and phenylalanine, the CDR3 is 14 residues long. Only the CDR3 portion is preserved as DNA: 42 bases, with reading frame beginning at the first base. The germline V gene provides CDR1 SGHNT and CDR2 YENEEA. Cut back by 5 bases and 6 bases, the V and J ends lie 16 bases apart.